These 8 T cell receptor beta chains originate from one sample sequenced in a study of blood T cell repertoires in COVID-19. TCRdb's copy holds only in-frame clones and misses some; the assay was immunoSEQ multiplex PCR. Among some 490,000 clones, approximately 85% were seen once, and the ten largest hold approximately 3%. The sample taken for sequencing was peripheral blood. These receptor sequences come from a human donor in a cohort sampled during active COVID-19.

The rearrangement uses TRBV6-1 and TRBJ1-5; no definite D call. The CDR3 has 15 amino acids. V dropped 0 bases and J dropped 6 bases, with 12 bases sitting between them. Per germline, CDR1 MNHNS and CDR2 SASEGT. CDR3 coding DNA: TGTGCCAGCAGTGAAGCCGGAGGACGGACTCAGCCCCAGCATTTT. Amino acids: CASSEAGGRTQPQHF.

V and J are TRBV25-1 and TRBJ2-3, with 11 bases fitting TRBD1. The CDR3 sequence is 17 residues long. The germline V gene encodes CDR1 MGHDK and CDR2 SYGVNS. V lost 4 bases and J lost 2; bases outside the gene matches: 8. CDR3 loop: CASSVSRTGGLTDTQYF. The CDR3 DNA is TGTGCCAGCAGTGTTTCGAGGACAGGGGGCCTCACAGATACGCAGTATTTT. Full variable domain (remainder filled in from reference TRBV25-1 and TRBJ2-3): EADIYQTPRYLVIGTGKKITLECSQTMGHDKMYWYQQDPGMELHLIHYSYGVNSTEKGDLSSESTVSRIRTEHFPLTLESARPSHTSQYLCASSVSRTGGLTDTQYFGPGTRLTVL.

The V call is TRBV7-2, the J call TRBJ2-5; a weak D match, TRBD2 (6 bases). The CDR3 runs 15 residues. The V gene's germline CDR1 is SGHTA and CDR2 FQGNSA. Trimming shortened V by 5 bases and J by 5 bases, and 18 bases separated the two germline ends. The CDR3 reads CASSPADGSGETQYF. The CDR3, as DNA: TGTGCCAGCAGCCCGGCTGACGGGAGCGGGGAGACCCAGTACTTC.

The chain employs TRBV4-3 and TRBJ2-3; 7 bases fit TRBD2. V lost 3 bases and J lost 4; bases outside the gene matches: 16. There are 18 residues in the CDR3. Germline V lookup: CDR1 LGHNA, CDR2 YSLEER. CDR3 sequence (DNA): TGCGCCAGCAGCCACTCTAGTCAGGCGGGAGTCTGGGCAGATACGCAGTATTTT. Translation gives CASSHSSQAGVWADTQYF.

V is TRBV6-2 or TRBV6-3 and J is TRBJ1-2; D unresolved. Germline V gives CDR1 MNHEY, CDR2 SVGEGT. V lost 2 bases to trimming and J lost 7 bases, with 23 bases between them. This CDR3 region has 17 residues. Written as DNA, the CDR3 is TGTGCCAGCAGTTACCTCGGCAGCGGAACAGTACCGGGTGGCTACACCTTC. Encoded protein: CASSYLGSGTVPGGYTF.

The rearrangement links TRBV19 to TRBJ2-5; a weak D match, TRBD1 (6 bases). CDR1 LNHDA and CDR2 SQIVND come from the germline V gene (reference sequence). The V gene lost 4 bases and the J gene lost 1 base, with 16 bases spanning the gap. This CDR3 has 16 residues. The CDR3 nucleotides are TGTGCCAGTAGTAAACAGGGTTGGAACTCCCAAGAGACCCAGTACTTC. Amino acids: CASSKQGWNSQETQYF.

V is TRBV5-1 and J is TRBJ2-3; TRBD1 might be the D (5 bases). The germline V and J ends were trimmed by 4 bases and 3 bases, with 18 bases remaining between them. Germline assignment: CDR1 SGHRS and CDR2 YFSETQ. The CDR3 loop spans 16 amino acids. CDR3 coding DNA: TGCGCCAGCAGCCCCACCGGCAGGGAAGGGACAGATACGCAGTATTTT. Protein: CASSPTGREGTDTQYF.

This clone was recorded only once. V and J are TRBV5-4 and TRBJ2-5; TRBD2 aligns across 8 bases. The CDR3 has 17 amino acids. CDR1 and CDR2 from the germline V gene are SGHNT and YYREEE (reference sequence). The J segment lost 4 bases and the V segment lost 4 bases, leaving 15 bases of the junction unmatched. CDR3 bases: TGTGCCAGCAGCACCGGGACTAGTGGGGGGTACCGAGAGACCCAGTACTTC. Translating gives CASSTGTSGGYRETQYF.